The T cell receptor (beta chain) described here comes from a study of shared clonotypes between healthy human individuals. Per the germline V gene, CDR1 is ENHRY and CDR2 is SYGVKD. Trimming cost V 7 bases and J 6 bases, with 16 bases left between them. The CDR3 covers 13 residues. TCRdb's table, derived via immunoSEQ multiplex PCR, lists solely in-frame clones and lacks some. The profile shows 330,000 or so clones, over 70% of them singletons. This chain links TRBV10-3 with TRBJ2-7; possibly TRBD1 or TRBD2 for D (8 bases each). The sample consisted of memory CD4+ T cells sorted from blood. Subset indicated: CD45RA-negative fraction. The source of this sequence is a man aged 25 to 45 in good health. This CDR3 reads CAITGGREGEQYF. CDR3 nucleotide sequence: TGTGCCATCACAGGGGGCCGGGAGGGCGAGCAGTACTTC.